Below are 28 T cell receptor beta chains sequenced from a single sample in a study of blood T cell repertoires in COVID-19. Measured with immunoSEQ multiplex PCR; TCRdb has only the in-frame clones, and not every one. Counted here are 65,000 to 85,000 clones, over 65% occurring once; the ten biggest clones make up approximately 5.7%. Sequencing was carried out using peripheral blood. The source of these receptors is a man in his fifties or sixties with active or convalescent COVID-19.

CDR3 nucleotide sequence: TGCGCCAGCAGCTCCGGGGGTTCATACAATGAGCAGTTCTTC. It encodes CASSSGGSYNEQFF. V and J are TRBV5-1 and TRBJ2-1, with D possibly matching TRBD2 (6 bases). CDR1 is SGHRS and CDR2 is YFSETQ in the germline V gene. With 3 bases removed from V and 4 bases from J, the gap between germline ends came to 11 bases. The CDR3 extends over 14 amino acids.

This clone has more than one count but fewer than ten. V usage is TRBV7-9 and J usage is TRBJ2-1; 10 nucleotides line up with TRBD2. The CDR3 is 15 amino acids. In germline, CDR1 is SEHNR, CDR2 FQNEAQ (reference sequence). Losses at the gene ends were 2 bases for V and 7 bases for J; bases not matched to a gene: 5. The CDR3: CASSLRTSGINEQFF. Here the CDR3 DNA reads TGTGCCAGCAGCTTAAGGACTAGCGGTATAAATGAGCAGTTCTTC.

The rearrangement joins TRBV7-2 to TRBJ2-7; D is perhaps TRBD2 (5 bases). Trimming took off 1 base at V and 4 bases at J, with 14 bases between the two ends. Per the germline V gene, CDR1 is SGHTA and CDR2 is FQGNSA. The CDR3 totals 15 residues. The CDR3 DNA sequence: TGTGCCAGCAGCTTAGTAGGAGGTTCTCAATACGAGCAGTACTTC. Its protein is CASSLVGGSQYEQYF.

The V gene is TRBV10-3, the J gene TRBJ2-1; D perhaps matches TRBD2 (5 bases). CDR1 and CDR2 (germline): ENHRY, SYGVKD. Trimming shortened V by 6 bases and J by 3 bases, and 9 bases separated the two germline ends. This CDR3 comprises 13 residues. CDR3 sequence (DNA): TGTGCCATCAGCGGACTGGGCTACAATGAGCAGTTCTTC. This sequence encodes CAISGLGYNEQFF.

This clone was recorded a few times. The chain is built from TRBV5-4 and TRBJ2-2; 7 positions agree with TRBD1. The trim removed 0 bases at V and 7 bases at J, leaving 6 bases unmatched. CDR1 is SGHNT and CDR2 is YYREEE in the germline V gene (reference sequence). There are 15 residues in the CDR3. The CDR3 DNA follows: TGTGCCAGCAGCTTGGGACAGGGTAGGGTCGGGGAGCTGTTTTTT. Translation: CASSLGQGRVGELFF.

This chain links TRBV5-1 with TRBJ2-7; 8 bases are shared with TRBD1. The CDR3 runs 15 residues. V gave up 0 bases and J gave up 0 bases; unmatched junction bases: 2. Germline lookup yields CDR1 SGHRS and CDR2 YFSETQ. CDR3 loop: CASSLVQGGSYEQYF. The CDR3, as DNA: TGCGCCAGCAGCTTGGTACAGGGGGGCTCCTACGAGCAGTACTTC.

This chain joins TRBV6-5 and TRBJ1-1; D might be TRBD1 (6 bases). The CDR3 sequence is 15 residues long. Trimming removed 6 bases from V and 5 bases from J, with 19 bases in between. The germline CDR1 and CDR2 sequences are MNHEY and SVGAGI. The CDR3 DNA reads TGTGCCAGCAGGGGGGCGGTGAAGGGCGGAACTGAAGCTTTCTTT. Translated, it gives CASRGAVKGGTEAFF.

The chain recombines TRBV7-9 with TRBJ2-3, with D possibly being TRBD1 (5 bases). Trimming took off 1 base at V and 4 bases at J, with 15 bases between the two ends. The CDR3 totals 16 residues. CDR1 is SEHNR and CDR2 is FQNEAQ in the germline V gene (reference sequence). In DNA form, the CDR3 reads TGTGCCAGCAGCTTAGAGGCAGGGCGAGGATCAGATACGCAGTATTTT. Amino acid sequence: CASSLEAGRGSDTQYF.

This clone is a singleton in its sample. This chain uses TRBV4-1 with TRBJ2-7; possible D gene TRBD1, 6 bases. This CDR3 is 15 amino acids long. The germline CDR1 and CDR2 sequences are MGHRA and YSYEKL. The germline V and J ends were trimmed by 4 bases and 2 bases, with 15 bases remaining between them. Written as DNA, the CDR3 is TGCGCCAGCAGCCTTTTAGGGACATCGACCTACGAGCAGTACTTC. The encoded protein is CASSLLGTSTYEQYF.

The chain recombines TRBV6-5 with TRBJ2-7, with TRBD2 identical over 13 bases. Trimming removed 7 bases from V and 2 bases from J; junction bases left unmatched: 5. The CDR3 is 15 amino acids. In germline, CDR1 is MNHEY, CDR2 SVGAGI. DNA of the CDR3: TGTGCCAGCAAACTAGCGGGGGGGTCCGCCTACGAGCAGTACTTC. It codes for CASKLAGGSAYEQYF.

The chain joins TRBV9 to TRBJ2-1; D may be TRBD2 (6 bases). The germline V gene has CDR1 SGDLS and CDR2 YYNGEE. The CDR3 totals 14 residues. Trimming removed 6 bases at V and 2 bases at J, with 12 bases between. CDR3 region: CASNGGMAYNEQFF. The CDR3 DNA reads TGTGCCAGCAATGGGGGGATGGCCTACAATGAGCAGTTCTTC. Drawing the rest from reference TRBV9 and TRBJ2-1, the complete variable domain is DSGVTQTPKHLITATGQRVTLRCSPRSGDLSVYWYQQSLDQGLQFLIQYYNGEERAKGNILERFSAQQFPDLHSELNLSSLELGDSALYFCASNGGMAYNEQFFGPGTRLTVL.

The V call is TRBV27, the J call TRBJ2-5; TRBD1 is a possible D gene (5 bases). The CDR3 is 18 residues long. V was pared by 5 bases and J by 5 bases, with 27 bases between. Germline V gene data show CDR1 as MNHEY and CDR2 as SMNVEV (reference sequence). CDR3 sequence (DNA): TGTGCCAGCAGTCCCTCCCTAAGGGCGTGGACGAAGGGGGAGACCCAGTACTTC. This translates into CASSPSLRAWTKGETQYF.

There are a few counts of this clone. The rearrangement uses TRBV3-1 (or the pseudogene TRBV3-2) and TRBJ2-5, with D unresolved. V shed 7 bases and J shed 0 bases, with 12 bases lying between them. Germline V CDR1 and CDR2: LGHDT, YNNKEL (reference sequence). The CDR3 is 14 amino acids. CDR3 bases: TGTGCCAGCACCCTAAAGCTCGACCAAGAGACCCAGTACTTC. Its protein is CASTLKLDQETQYF.

This chain links TRBV7-9 with TRBJ2-1, with 9 positions matching TRBD1. In germline, CDR1 is SEHNR, CDR2 FQNEAQ (reference sequence). The CDR3 covers 15 residues. Trimming at V came to 3 bases and at J to 3 bases, leaving 3 bases not matched to a gene. CDR3 nucleotide sequence: TGTGCCAGCAGCTTTTGGACAGGGGACTACAATGAGCAGTTCTTC. This sequence encodes CASSFWTGDYNEQFF.

This clone was picked up a small number of times. The J gene is TRBJ1-2, the V gene TRBV18; D remains unclear. There are 16 residues in the CDR3. Germline-derived CDR1 and CDR2 are KGHSH and LQKENI. Trimming took 2 bases from V and 1 from J, leaving 14 bases between them. CDR3 DNA sequence: TGTGCCAGCTCACCAGGAACAGCTATCATTAACTATGGCTACACCTTC. Its translation: CASSPGTAIINYGYTF.

The rearrangement uses TRBV9 and TRBJ2-1; D is unresolved. V lost 0 bases to trimming and J lost 0 bases, with 7 bases between them. There are 15 residues in the CDR3. Germline loops: CDR1 SGDLS, CDR2 YYNGEE. CDR3: CASSVDTSSYNEQFF. As DNA, the CDR3 is TGTGCCAGCAGCGTAGACACAAGCTCCTACAATGAGCAGTTCTTC. Full variable domain (outside the CDR3, taken from reference TRBV9 and TRBJ2-1): DSGVTQTPKHLITATGQRVTLRCSPRSGDLSVYWYQQSLDQGLQFLIQYYNGEERAKGNILERFSAQQFPDLHSELNLSSLELGDSALYFCASSVDTSSYNEQFFGPGTRLTVL.

The rearrangement links TRBV25-1 to TRBJ1-2; 11 bases map to TRBD1. CDR1 and CDR2 (germline): MGHDK, SYGVNS. The ends lost 6 bases at V and 6 bases at J; junction bases unmatched: 6. The CDR3 runs 14 residues. This CDR3 is CASRGQGAGNGYTF. The CDR3 DNA sequence: TGTGCCAGCAGAGGACAGGGGGCGGGCAATGGCTACACCTTC.

The rearrangement links TRBV29-1 to TRBJ1-1; TRBD1 agrees at 8 bases. V lost 5 bases to trimming and J lost 2 bases; unmatched junction nucleotides: 4. This CDR3 contains 13 residues. CDR1 is SQVTM and CDR2 is ANQGSEA in the germline V gene. The CDR3: CSVHGTGNTEAFF. The CDR3 DNA follows: TGCAGCGTTCACGGGACAGGTAACACTGAAGCTTTCTTT.

This clone was seen just once. CDR3 residues: CASSLQASTDTQYF. The CDR3 region has the DNA TGCGCCAGCAGCTTGCAAGCAAGCACAGATACGCAGTATTTT. This chain connects TRBV5-1 to TRBJ2-3, with unresolved D. Germline V gene lookup returns CDR1 SGHRS and CDR2 YFSETQ. V lost 1 base, J lost 0 bases, and 6 bases lay in between. The CDR3 extends over 14 amino acids.

The gene calls are TRBV24-1 and TRBJ2-7, with 9 bases fitting TRBD1. The junction had 1 base not matched to a gene; V was cut back by 3 bases and J by 2 bases. CDR3 length: 14 amino acids. The V gene's germline CDR1 is KGHDR and CDR2 SFDVKD. This chain's CDR3 is CATSDRQGAYEQYF. Here the CDR3 DNA reads TGTGCCACCAGTGATAGACAGGGGGCCTACGAGCAGTACTTC.

This sequence joins TRBV19 and TRBJ1-5; tentatively, D is TRBD1 (6 bases). The CDR3 consists of 15 residues. V was trimmed by 6 bases and J by 6 bases, leaving 18 bases between them. From germline, CDR1 is LNHDA and CDR2 SQIVND (reference sequence). CDR3 in amino acids: CASSQNQGTGQPQHF. CDR3 nucleotides: TGTGCCAGTAGCCAGAATCAGGGGACGGGTCAGCCCCAGCATTTT. The full variable domain, completed using reference TRBV19 and TRBJ1-5, is DGGITQSPKYLFRKEGQNVTLSCEQNLNHDAMYWYRQDPGQGLRLIYYSQIVNDFQKGDIAEGYSVSREKKESFPLTVTSAQKNPTAFYLCASSQNQGTGQPQHFGDGTRLSIL.

The chain combines TRBV29-1 with TRBJ2-1, with 8 bases lining up with TRBD2. Germline CDR1 is SQVTM and CDR2 is ANQGSEA. This CDR3 has 12 amino acids. V was clipped by 7 bases and J by 10 bases; unmatched bases: 9. In nucleotides, the CDR3 is TGCAGCGCCGCGGGGGGCGGAGCCGAGCAGTTCTTC. As protein: CSAAGGGAEQFF.

The chain employs TRBV20-1 and TRBJ1-5; no clear D gene. Germline-derived CDR1 and CDR2 are DFQATT and SNEGSKA (reference sequence). The V and J ends lost 3 bases and 0 bases respectively, with 9 bases between them. The CDR3 is 14 residues long. The DNA of the CDR3 is TGCAGTGCTAGTTACGGTTATAGCAATCAGCCCCAGCATTTT. Amino acid sequence: CSASYGYSNQPQHF.

This clone was seen a handful of times. V gene TRBV27 combines with J gene TRBJ1-3; no reliable D call. Deletions cut 6 bases from V and 4 bases from J, with 13 bases between. The CDR3 sequence is 14 residues long. From germline, CDR1 is MNHEY and CDR2 SMNVEV (reference sequence). CDR3 bases: TGTGCCAGCAGAGAGGCAGCCCGGGGAAACACCATATATTTT. Its translation: CASREAARGNTIYF.

This chain connects TRBV28 to TRBJ1-2; D is ambiguous. V lost 6 bases, J lost 4 bases, and 6 bases lay in between. CDR3 length equals 11 residues. Germline V gives CDR1 MDHEN, CDR2 SYDVKM. The CDR3 loop is CASRFSYGYTF. The CDR3 DNA reads TGTGCCAGCAGGTTCAGCTATGGCTACACCTTC.

This chain joins TRBV7-6 and TRBJ2-1, with D possibly TRBD2 on 5 matching bases. Germline CDR1 reads SGHVS; CDR2 reads FNYEAQ. CDR3 length equals 15 residues. The V and J ends lost 4 bases and 10 bases respectively, with 20 bases between them. CDR3: CASSYDYSGGVEQFF. The CDR3 coding sequence is TGTGCCAGCAGCTACGACTACAGTGGCGGCGTCGAGCAGTTCTTC.

V is TRBV3-1 (or the pseudogene TRBV3-2) and J is TRBJ1-2; a possible D gene is TRBD1 (5 bases). The CDR3 length is 15 residues. Germline loops: CDR1 LGHDT, CDR2 YNNKEL (reference sequence). Trimming took 1 base from V and 8 from J, leaving 17 bases between them. The CDR3 region has the DNA TGTGCCAGCAGCCAAGTCAGCCTAGGGGCGAACGGCTACACCTTC. This gives the protein CASSQVSLGANGYTF.

The rearrangement links TRBV7-2 to TRBJ2-5; 8 positions agree with TRBD2. Looked up from germline, CDR1 is SGHTA and CDR2 is FQGNSA. J gave up 4 bases and V 5 bases, and 9 bases lay outside the gene matches. The CDR3 totals 15 residues. Here the CDR3 reads CASSPVPGGGETQYF. The CDR3 DNA reads as TGTGCCAGCAGCCCTGTCCCGGGAGGGGGAGAGACCCAGTACTTC. Filled out from reference TRBV7-2 and TRBJ2-5, the complete variable domain reads GAGVSQSPSNKVTEKGKDVELRCDPISGHTALYWYRQSLGQGLEFLIYFQGNSAPDKSGLPSDRFSAERTGGSVSTLTIQRTQQEDSAVYLCASSPVPGGGETQYFGPGTRLLVL.